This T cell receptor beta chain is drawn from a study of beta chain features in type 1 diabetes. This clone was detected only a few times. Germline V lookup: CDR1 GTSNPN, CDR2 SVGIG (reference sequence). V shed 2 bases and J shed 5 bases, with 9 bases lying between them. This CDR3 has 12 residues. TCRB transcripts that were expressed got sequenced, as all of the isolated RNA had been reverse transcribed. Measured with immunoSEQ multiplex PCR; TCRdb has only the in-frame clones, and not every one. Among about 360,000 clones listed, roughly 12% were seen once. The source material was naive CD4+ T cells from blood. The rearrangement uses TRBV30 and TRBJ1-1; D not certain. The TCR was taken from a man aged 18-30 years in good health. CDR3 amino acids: CAWSRRETEAFF. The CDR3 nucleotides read TGTGCCTGGAGTCGAAGGGAGACTGAAGCTTTCTTT.